This TCR beta chain was found in a study of control samples from healthy donors and cancer patients. Assay used: immunoSEQ multiplex PCR; TCRdb lists only in-frame clones, some missing. This table holds approximately 230,000 clones, around 80% found once. The CDR3 sequence is 16 residues long. The V gene end was trimmed by 0 bases and the J gene end by 3 bases; junction bases not matched to a gene: 6. Germline V gene sequence: CDR1 SGHRS, CDR2 YFSETQ. The clonotype was recovered from a woman aged 55-75 years with lung cancer. V gene TRBV5-1 combines with J gene TRBJ2-7; the match to TRBD2 covers 10 bases. Sequenced material: PBMCs. CDR3 sequence (DNA): TGCGCCAGCAGCTTGGACCCTAGCGGGGGAAGCTACGAGCAGTACTTC. Translating it yields CASSLDPSGGSYEQYF.